Following are 28 T cell receptor beta chains from one sample sequenced in a study of T cell responses to AZD1222 COVID-19 vaccine. Here immunoSEQ multiplex PCR was the method, and the copy in TCRdb shows in-frame clones only, minus some. This table has about 130,000 clones, around 94% appearing once. The sequences come from peripheral blood, collected on day 0 of AZD1222 vaccination. Receptors were obtained from an adult in good health.

CDR3 DNA sequence: TGTGCCAGCAGCCAAGAGAGTCGAGAGGGTACCGGGGAGCTGTTTTTT. This gives the protein CASSQESREGTGELFF. The chain recombines TRBV3-1 (or the pseudogene TRBV3-2) with TRBJ2-2; perhaps TRBD2 as D (5 bases). The germline V gene has CDR1 LGHDT and CDR2 YNNKEL (reference sequence). The ends were cut back, 0 bases at V and 5 bases at J, with 13 bases in the middle. The CDR3 totals 16 residues.

The chain couples TRBV6-2 or TRBV6-3 to TRBJ1-1, with D possibly matching TRBD1 (6 bases). The CDR3 is 15 residues long. Trimming took 2 bases from V and 4 from J, leaving 14 bases between them. Germline loops: CDR1 MNHEY, CDR2 SVGEGT. CDR3 in DNA: TGTGCCAGCAGTTACGCCTACGGGGGCAGCACTGAAGCTTTCTTT. It specifies CASSYAYGGSTEAFF.

This chain links TRBV6-1 with TRBJ1-2, with D perhaps matching TRBD1 (6 bases). Germline CDR1 is MNHNS and CDR2 is SASEGT. The CDR3 consists of 12 residues. With 3 bases removed from V and 6 bases from J, the gap between germline ends came to 8 bases. The CDR3: CASSDTGHGYTF. The CDR3 DNA sequence: TGTGCCAGCAGTGATACAGGGCATGGCTACACCTTC.

V usage is TRBV12-5 and J usage is TRBJ2-2; TRBD1 aligns across 8 bases. This CDR3 region has 15 residues. Trimming removed 9 bases from V and 3 bases from J; junction bases left unmatched: 9. Germline V lookup: CDR1 LGHNT, CDR2 FRNRAP. CDR3 DNA sequence: TGTGCTAGCCGCCGTCAGGGGGCAGACACCGGGGAGCTGTTTTTT. Translated, it gives CASRRQGADTGELFF.

This chain uses TRBV9 with TRBJ1-4; D gene uncertain. Trimming removed 4 bases at V and 6 bases at J, with 16 bases between. Germline assignment: CDR1 SGDLS and CDR2 YYNGEE. The CDR3 extends over 15 amino acids. The DNA of the CDR3 is TGTGCCAGCAGCCCTCGAGGAGGAGACCATGAAAAACTGTTTTTT. Translating it yields CASSPRGGDHEKLFF.

The chain has TRBV7-9 and TRBJ2-3; D may be TRBD2 (6 bases). Per germline, CDR1 SEHNR and CDR2 FQNEAQ (reference sequence). The CDR3 runs 14 residues. The V and J ends lost 11 bases and 4 bases respectively, with 19 bases between them. In DNA form, the CDR3 reads TGTGCCGCTCCCAGGGCGGGACTTGCAGATACGCAGTATTTT. It encodes CAAPRAGLADTQYF.

The chain is built from TRBV7-5 and TRBJ2-1; TRBD2, the D gene given by the table, was not confirmed from the DNA. TRBV7-5 is designated a pseudogene. The CDR3 runs 13 residues. The chain's CDR3 is CVRSLGSLLRQFF. The CDR3 DNA reads TGTGTCAGAAGCTTAGGGTCCCTATTGAGGCAGTTCTTC.

The chain links TRBV27 to TRBJ2-7, with D perhaps TRBD1 (5 bases). The CDR3 runs 11 residues. The germline CDR1 and CDR2 sequences are MNHEY and SMNVEV (reference sequence). V lost 6 bases, J lost 4 bases, and 7 bases lay in between. The CDR3 DNA follows: TGTGCCAGCAGCCAGGGTTACGAGCAGTACTTC. It encodes CASSQGYEQYF.

The chain is built from TRBV5-1 and TRBJ1-2; D perhaps matches TRBD1 (6 bases). The V and J ends lost 0 bases and 4 bases respectively, with 13 bases between them. Germline CDR1 SGHRS, CDR2 YFSETQ. CDR3 length: 15 amino acids. This CDR3 is CASSLATGAGYGYTF. Here the CDR3 DNA reads TGCGCCAGCAGCTTGGCCACGGGGGCCGGCTATGGCTACACCTTC.

The rearrangement joins TRBV30 to TRBJ2-7; TRBD1 agrees at 7 bases. The CDR3 has 13 residues. CDR1 and CDR2 (germline): GTSNPN, SVGIG (reference sequence). With V trimmed by 2 bases and J by 2 bases, 3 bases remained unmatched. Here the CDR3 reads CAWSLQGTYEQYF. The CDR3 DNA reads as TGTGCCTGGAGTCTACAGGGGACCTACGAGCAGTACTTC.

V usage is TRBV5-5 and J usage is TRBJ1-3; D is undetermined. Between the trimmed V and J ends, which lost 3 bases and 3 bases, there was a span of 16 bases. The CDR3 totals 16 residues. Germline V lookup: CDR1 SGHKS, CDR2 YYEKEE (reference sequence). The CDR3 reads CASSSRYPANGNTIYF. The CDR3 region has the DNA TGTGCCAGCAGCTCGAGATACCCAGCTAATGGAAACACCATATATTTT.

The chain recombines TRBV28 with TRBJ1-5; D perhaps matches TRBD1 (6 bases). Germline V gene lookup returns CDR1 MDHEN and CDR2 SYDVKM. Trimming cost V 3 bases and J 1 base, with 7 bases left between them. This CDR3 spans 14 amino acids. The CDR3 DNA sequence: TGTGCCAGCAGTTTTGGGACAAGCAATCAGCCCCAGCATTTT. Protein sequence: CASSFGTSNQPQHF.

This clone was seen only once. This chain uses TRBV14 with TRBJ1-2, with TRBD1 matching over 9 bases. Germline CDR1 reads SGHDN; CDR2 reads FVKESK. There are 16 residues in the CDR3. V lost 3 bases and J lost 3; bases outside the gene matches: 8. CDR3 coding DNA: TGTGCCAGCAGCCACATTCTGGACAGGGGCCACTATGGCTACACCTTC. Translation: CASSHILDRGHYGYTF.

This chain links TRBV7-2 with TRBJ1-2; D perhaps matches TRBD1 (6 bases). The CDR3 covers 14 residues. The V end was cut by 1 base, the J end by 3 bases, with 9 bases between. In germline, CDR1 is SGHTA, CDR2 FQGNSA. The CDR3: CASSLGGAHYGYTF. CDR3 DNA sequence: TGTGCCAGCAGCTTAGGGGGGGCCCACTATGGCTACACCTTC.

The chain has TRBV20-1 and TRBJ2-1; D is unclear. V was shortened by 3 bases and J by 4 bases, with 7 bases between the two germline ends. The CDR3 is made up of 12 amino acids. Germline CDR1 is DFQATT and CDR2 is SNEGSKA (reference sequence). The CDR3 loop is CSASEFYNEQFF. As DNA, the CDR3 is TGCAGTGCTAGTGAGTTTTACAATGAGCAGTTCTTC.

The chain employs TRBV30 and TRBJ1-1; TRBD1 is a possible D gene (6 bases). This CDR3 is 15 amino acids long. V was shortened by 0 bases and J by 2 bases, with 13 bases between the two germline ends. Germline CDR1 GTSNPN, CDR2 SVGIG (reference sequence). The CDR3 region has the DNA TGTGCCTGGAGTGTACTGGGGGGGCACAACACTGAAGCTTTCTTT. This gives the protein CAWSVLGGHNTEAFF. Together with reference TRBV30 and TRBJ1-1, the CDR3 gives the full variable domain: SQTIHQWPATLVQPVGSPLSLECTVEGTSNPNLYWYRQAAGRGLQLLFYSVGIGQISSEVPQNLSASRPQDRQFILSSKKLLLSDSGFYLCAWSVLGGHNTEAFFGQGTRLTVV.

The rearrangement joins TRBV7-2 to TRBJ1-1; D is perhaps TRBD1 (5 bases). Germline lookup yields CDR1 SGHTA and CDR2 FQGNSA. V lost 4 bases and J lost 1, with 13 bases in between. The CDR3 is 15 residues long. This chain's CDR3 is CASSSGEAGNTEAFF. The CDR3 nucleotides read TGTGCCAGCAGCTCGGGGGAGGCAGGGAACACTGAAGCTTTCTTT. Variable domain in full (rest from reference TRBV7-2 and TRBJ1-1): GAGVSQSPSNKVTEKGKDVELRCDPISGHTALYWYRQSLGQGLEFLIYFQGNSAPDKSGLPSDRFSAERTGGSVSTLTIQRTQQEDSAVYLCASSSGEAGNTEAFFGQGTRLTVV.

The rearrangement joins TRBV13 to TRBJ2-5; 10 bases line up with TRBD2. CDR3 length: 16 residues. V lost 1 base to trimming and J lost 5 bases; unmatched junction nucleotides: 7. The germline V gene encodes CDR1 PRHDT and CDR2 FYEKMQ (reference sequence). CDR3 loop: CASSLALAGDGETQYF. The CDR3 DNA sequence: TGTGCCAGCAGCTTAGCCCTAGCGGGAGATGGGGAGACCCAGTACTTC.

The chain links TRBV6-5 to TRBJ1-1; TRBD1 might be the D (5 bases). V lost 10 bases and J lost 1, with 13 bases in between. The CDR3 has 13 amino acids. Germline CDR1 reads MNHEY; CDR2 reads SVGAGI. Here the CDR3 reads CAIGGRSNTEAFF. Here the CDR3 DNA reads TGTGCCATCGGGGGACGGTCGAACACTGAAGCTTTCTTT.

DNA for the CDR3: TGCGCCAGCAGCTTTAGAGGAAACACTGAAGCTTTCTTT. Translation gives CASSFRGNTEAFF. The chain joins TRBV5-1 to TRBJ1-1; no firm D call. The ends were cut back, 2 bases at V and 2 bases at J, with 7 bases in the middle. CDR1 is SGHRS and CDR2 is YFSETQ in the germline V gene. The CDR3 runs to 13 residues.

This chain connects TRBV27 to TRBJ2-1; 7 bases are shared with TRBD1. The germline gives CDR1 MNHEY, CDR2 SMNVEV (reference sequence). The CDR3 totals 14 residues. Trimming cost V 3 bases and J 4 bases; bases outside gene matches: 3. CDR3 DNA: TGTGCCAGCAGTTTCACAGGGGTTTACAATGAGCAGTTCTTC. It codes for CASSFTGVYNEQFF.

This chain uses TRBV25-1 with TRBJ2-3, with 10 positions matching TRBD2. In germline, CDR1 is MGHDK, CDR2 SYGVNS. This CDR3 is built from 14 residues. Trimming removed 7 bases from V and 5 bases from J; junction bases left unmatched: 6. The CDR3 here is CASTPRLAGDTQYF. DNA of the CDR3: TGTGCCAGCACGCCACGACTAGCGGGAGATACGCAGTATTTT.

The rearrangement joins TRBV6-6 to TRBJ1-3; 9 nucleotides match TRBD1. CDR1 and CDR2 from the germline V gene are MNHNY and SVGAGI (reference sequence). J was trimmed by 4 bases and V by 5 bases; bases with no gene match: 0. The length of the CDR3 is 13 residues. CDR3 residues: CASSGTGGNTIYF. The DNA of the CDR3 is TGTGCCAGCAGTGGGACAGGGGGAAACACCATATATTTT.

This sequence joins TRBV6-5 and TRBJ1-2; 12 bases are a match to TRBD1. The germline V gene encodes CDR1 MNHEY and CDR2 SVGAGI. The J segment lost 8 bases and the V segment lost 6 bases, leaving 10 bases of the junction unmatched. The CDR3 runs to 15 residues. The CDR3 coding sequence is TGTGCCAGCAGCGACCTGGGACAGGGGGCGATAGGCTACACCTTC. This translates into CASSDLGQGAIGYTF.

This clone was seen only once. The genes are TRBV10-1 and TRBJ2-7; D is possibly TRBD1 (7 bases). Trimming removed 0 bases from V and 7 bases from J, with 19 bases in between. The CDR3 totals 16 residues. Germline V gene sequence: CDR1 WNHNN, CDR2 SYGVQD (reference sequence). CDR3 in amino acids: CASSESPSGGGNEQYF. The CDR3, as DNA: TGCGCCAGCAGTGAGTCCCCTAGTGGAGGGGGCAATGAGCAGTACTTC.

J is TRBJ2-1 and V is TRBV7-8; TRBD2 aligns across 14 bases. This CDR3 region has 14 residues. V shed 5 bases and J 8 bases; nucleotides not matched to a gene: 2. Germline values: CDR1 SGHVS, CDR2 FQNEAQ. The CDR3 protein is CASSPGLAGDEQFF. CDR3 sequence (DNA): TGTGCCAGCAGCCCGGGACTAGCGGGAGATGAGCAGTTCTTC.

This clone appeared a single time. CDR3 nucleotide sequence: TGTGCCAGCAGAGCGGGAGATGAGCAGTTCTTC. Protein sequence: CASRAGDEQFF. The chain carries TRBV12-3 or TRBV12-4 and TRBJ2-1, with 8 bases identical to TRBD2. The V gene end was trimmed by 6 bases and the J gene end by 8 bases; junction bases not matched to a gene: 0. This CDR3 is built from 11 residues.

The J gene is TRBJ1-5, the V gene TRBV15; TRBD1 aligns across 9 bases. This CDR3 has 16 residues. Germline lookup yields CDR1 LNHNV and CDR2 YYDKDF (reference sequence). The junction had 5 bases not matched to a gene; V was cut back by 1 base and J by 4 bases. The CDR3: CATSRAPGTGNQPQHF. The CDR3 coding sequence is TGTGCCACCAGCAGAGCCCCCGGGACAGGGAATCAGCCCCAGCATTTT. The variable domain in full, completed from reference TRBV15 and TRBJ1-5, reads DAMVIQNPRYQVTQFGKPVTLSCSQTLNHNVMYWYQQKSSQAPKLLFHYYDKDFNNEADTPDNFQSRRPNTSFCFLDIRSPGLGDTAMYLCATSRAPGTGNQPQHFGDGTRLSIL.